This T cell receptor beta chain was recorded in a study of blood T cells in healthy people across ages. The CDR3 contains 14 residues. V lost 0 bases and J lost 5, with 10 bases in between. The germline V gene has CDR1 LGHDT and CDR2 YNNKEL (reference sequence). Primers used in a second PCR of roughly 6 to 12 cycles were a sample-barcoded 5' primer and a J-beta primer mix. TCRdb re-derived calls from the 5' RACE reads in MiXCR, one entry per CDR3 protein. The data show some 900,000 distinct CDR3 sequences, about 48% seen once. The V call is TRBV3-1, the J call TRBJ2-5, with D unclear. The TCR sequence derives from a man under 40 in good health. Source material: blood. The CDR3 DNA is TGTGCCAGCAGCCAAGACAGTAGGACGGAGACCCAGTACTTC. It yields the protein CASSQDSRTETQYF.